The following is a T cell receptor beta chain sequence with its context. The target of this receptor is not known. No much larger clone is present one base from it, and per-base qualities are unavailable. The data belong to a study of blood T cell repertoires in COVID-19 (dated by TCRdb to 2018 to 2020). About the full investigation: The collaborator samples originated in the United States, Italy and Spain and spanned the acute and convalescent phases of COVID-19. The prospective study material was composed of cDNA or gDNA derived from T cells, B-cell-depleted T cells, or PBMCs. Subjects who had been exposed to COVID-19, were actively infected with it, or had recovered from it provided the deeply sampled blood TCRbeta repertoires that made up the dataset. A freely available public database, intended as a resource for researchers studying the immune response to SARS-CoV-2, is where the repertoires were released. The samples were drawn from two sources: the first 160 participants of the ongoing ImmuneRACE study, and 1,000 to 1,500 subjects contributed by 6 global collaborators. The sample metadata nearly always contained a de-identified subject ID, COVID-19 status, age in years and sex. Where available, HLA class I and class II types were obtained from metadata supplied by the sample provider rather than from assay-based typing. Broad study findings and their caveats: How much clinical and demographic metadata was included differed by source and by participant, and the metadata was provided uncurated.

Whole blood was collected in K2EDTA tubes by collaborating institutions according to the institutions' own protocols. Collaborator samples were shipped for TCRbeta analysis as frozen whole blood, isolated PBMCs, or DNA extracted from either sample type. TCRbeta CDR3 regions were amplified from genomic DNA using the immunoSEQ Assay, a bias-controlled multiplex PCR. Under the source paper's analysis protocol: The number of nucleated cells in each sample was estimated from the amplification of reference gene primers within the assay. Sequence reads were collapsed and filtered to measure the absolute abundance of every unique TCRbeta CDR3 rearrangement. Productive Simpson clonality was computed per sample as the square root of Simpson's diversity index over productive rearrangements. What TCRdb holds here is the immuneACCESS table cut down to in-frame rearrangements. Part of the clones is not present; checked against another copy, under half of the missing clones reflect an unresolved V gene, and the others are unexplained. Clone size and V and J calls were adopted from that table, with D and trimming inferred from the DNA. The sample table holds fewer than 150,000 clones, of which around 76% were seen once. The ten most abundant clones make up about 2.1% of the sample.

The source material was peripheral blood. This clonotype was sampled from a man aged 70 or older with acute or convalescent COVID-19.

The CDR3 in this case is CASSPNVGGASRTEAFF. The DNA sequence is as follows: TGTGCCAGCAGCCCTAACGTAGGGGGCGCCTCAAGGACCGAAGCTTTCTTT. The chain uses TRBV7-3 and TRBJ1-1; 7 bases in the junction line up with TRBD1. V is pruned by 5 bases and J by 8 bases, leaving 20 bases of the junction without a gene match. CDR1 SGHTA and CDR2 FQGTGA were looked up in the germline V gene. There are 17 amino acids in the CDR3, from cysteine to phenylalanine inclusive. The only DNA kept is the CDR3, 51 bases in frame from the first base.